This TCR beta chain was profiled in a study of blood T cell repertoires in COVID-19. In the study overall: Sites across the United States, Italy and Spain contributed samples from acute and convalescent COVID-19. The cDNA or gDNA used as material had been derived from T cells, B-cell-depleted T cells, or PBMCs.

Germline assignment: CDR1 MNHEY and CDR2 SMNVEV (reference sequence). V was trimmed by 6 bases and J by 3 bases, leaving 3 bases between them. This CDR3 spans 12 amino acids. How the authors handled the data: Amplified reference gene primers provided the basis for estimating nucleated cell counts. The repertoire was sequenced with immunoSEQ multiplex PCR; TCRdb's copy has only in-frame clones and lacks some. V, J and clone size were drawn from that table, and D and trimming were deduced from the DNA. This table holds around 300,000 clones, 70% to 90% found once. The sequence came from a man aged 18 to 35 with active or convalescent COVID-19. The chain has TRBV27 and TRBJ2-6; no clear D. Sequencing input: peripheral blood. The CDR3 sequence: CASSFGANVLTF. The CDR3 nucleotides are TGTGCCAGCAGCTTTGGGGCCAACGTCCTGACTTTC. The full variable domain, rest sourced from reference TRBV27 and TRBJ2-6, is EAQVTQNPRYLITVTGKKLTVTCSQNMNHEYMSWYRQDPGLGLRQIYYSMNVEVTDKGDVPEGYKVSRKEKRNFPLILESPSPNQTSLYFCASSFGANVLTFGAGSRLTVL.